These T cell receptor beta chains were read from a single sample in a study of blood T cell repertoires in COVID-19. The assay was immunoSEQ multiplex PCR, and TCRdb's table has in-frame clones only and misses some. The top ten hold roughly 3% of the sample, which has about 270,000 clones, 82% seen once. Sequencing used peripheral blood. Receptors were obtained from a woman aged 18-30 years with acute or convalescent COVID-19. Each CDR3 is given without its conserved first and last residue.

TRBV21-1,ASSKVRGPYGYT
TRBV28,ASSLSGSGLETQY
TRBV6-2/TRBV6-3,ASSYSSGGSGELF
TRBV28,VTSGLTGIAF
TRBV30,ASKTLGGGDNEQF
TRBV6-1,ASSEEPARTGDTDTQY
TRBV6-4,ASSDSVGTGELF
TRBV29-1,SVGSPGLGNTIY
TRBV19,ASSLPSGRRGQETQY
TRBV9,ASSALFFSGELF
TRBV25-1,ASSEELDNEQF
TRBV12-3/TRBV12-4,ASSTDRGTEAF
TRBV19,ASTQGLRNSPLH
TRBV28,ASSLRRTRNTGELF
TRBV18,ASSGQVSSGTGSRYEQY
TRBV6-4,ASSVRDNTGELF
TRBV4-3,ASSQAHTGGNQPQH
TRBV3-1/TRBV3-2,ASSQLWAVDSPNTGELF
TRBV19,ASRSLTGELF
TRBV29-1,SVEDIVNTEAF
TRBV18,ASSRQGLDTEAF
TRBV29-1,SVILMTGYEQY
TRBV27,ASSLTPNTEAF
TRBV28,ASSLAGANEKLF
TRBV4-3,ASSQDYVGLARYEQY
TRBV6-2/TRBV6-3,ASSPWTGIHLKKLF
TRBV30,AWSVRGPLEQY